A selection of T cell receptor beta chains follows, all from one sample in a study of technical replicates of blood from a few donors. Profiled with immunoSEQ multiplex PCR; TCRdb holds only in-frame clones, not every one. The sample shows about 80,000 clones, 75% to 90% of them seen only once. The sequencing input was T cells isolated from PBMCs. The receptor set was obtained from a human donor in good health. Each CDR3 is given with its conserved first and last residue. D genes are given only for firm matches. A clone size is listed for some rows: how often the clone was seen (once, few, many), or a class if it is expanded.

CDR3: CASSMLTGVNYGYTF
DNA: TGTGCCAGCAGCATGCTGACAGGCGTTAACTATGGCTACACCTTC
V: TRBV5-6
D: NA
J: TRBJ1-2
size: NA

CDR3: CASSEARSRWYTF
DNA: TGTGCCAGCAGTGAAGCGAGGTCTAGGTGGTACACCTTC
V: TRBV6-1
D: NA
J: TRBJ1-2
size: NA

CDR3: CASSPTKKGYLTDTQYF
DNA: TGTGCCAGCAGCCCAACGAAAAAGGGGTATTTGACAGATACGCAGTATTTT
V: TRBV21-1
D: NA
J: TRBJ2-3
size: NA

CDR3: CASSLVAGGSEQYF
DNA: TGCGCCAGCAGCTTGGTGGCGGGGGGCTCCGAGCAGTACTTC
V: TRBV5-1
D: TRBD2
J: TRBJ2-7
size: NA

CDR3: CASSQAPGGPSYNEQFF
DNA: TGCGCCAGCAGCCAAGCTCCCGGAGGGCCCTCCTACAATGAGCAGTTCTTC
V: TRBV4-1
D: NA
J: TRBJ2-1
size: NA

CDR3: CASSLRTGPTDTQYF
DNA: TGCGCCAGCAGCTTACGGACAGGGCCCACAGATACGCAGTATTTT
V: TRBV5-1
D: TRBD1
J: TRBJ2-3
size: NA

CDR3: CASSPPGTSGELLWEQFF
DNA: TGTGCCAGCAGCCCCCCAGGGACTAGCGGGGAGTTACTTTGGGAGCAGTTCTTC
V: TRBV7-9
D: TRBD2
J: TRBJ2-1
size: NA

CDR3: CASSTTGVSTEAFF
DNA: TGTGCCAGCAGCACCACAGGGGTGAGCACTGAAGCTTTCTTT
V: TRBV5-5
D: TRBD1
J: TRBJ1-1
size: NA

CDR3: CASRKGGNNYGYTF
DNA: TGTGCCAGTAGGAAAGGGGGAAATAACTATGGCTACACCTTC
V: TRBV19
D: NA
J: TRBJ1-2
size: NA

CDR3: CASSVRTGSTDTQYF
DNA: TGTGCCAGCTCGGTCAGAACGGGGTCCACAGATACGCAGTATTTT
V: TRBV18
D: NA
J: TRBJ2-3
size: NA

CDR3: CASSFSAGGRRVLGTQYF
DNA: TGTGCCAGCAGTTTCTCGGCAGGGGGCAGGAGGGTTTTAGGGACCCAGTACTTC
V: TRBV28
D: TRBD1
J: TRBJ2-5
size: NA

CDR3: CSAPLGQILF
DNA: TGCAGTGCTCCCCTAGGACAGATCCTGTTT
V: TRBV20-1
D: NA
J: TRBJ1-4
size: few

CDR3: CASSTGLADNEQFF
DNA: TGTGCCAGCAGCACGGGACTAGCGGACAATGAGCAGTTCTTC
V: TRBV7-2
D: TRBD2
J: TRBJ2-1
size: once

CDR3: CASSEVGADGYTF
DNA: TGTGCCAGCAGTGAAGTGGGGGCCGATGGCTACACCTTC
V: TRBV25-1
D: NA
J: TRBJ1-2
size: NA

CDR3: CASMVGRGLNTEAFF
DNA: TGTGCCAGCATGGTTGGCAGGGGATTGAACACTGAAGCTTTCTTT
V: TRBV6-5
D: NA
J: TRBJ1-1
size: NA

CDR3: CASSEGAAGVNEQFF
DNA: TGTGCCAGCAGTGAAGGGGCGGCAGGGGTCAATGAGCAGTTCTTC
V: TRBV2
D: NA
J: TRBJ2-1
size: NA

CDR3: CASSYGTSGDYNEQFF
DNA: TGTGCCAGCAGTTACGGGACTAGCGGGGACTACAATGAGCAGTTCTTC
V: TRBV6-5
D: TRBD2
J: TRBJ2-1
size: once

CDR3: CASSGVGRVTDTQYF
DNA: TGTGCCAGCAGCGGGGTAGGGCGGGTCACAGATACGCAGTATTTT
V: TRBV9
D: NA
J: TRBJ2-3
size: NA

CDR3: CSVTGKRSWEQYF
DNA: TGCAGCGTCACCGGTAAGAGGTCCTGGGAGCAGTACTTC
V: TRBV29-1
D: NA
J: TRBJ2-7
size: NA

CDR3: CASSGIWTGFYEQYF
DNA: TGTGCCAGCAGTGGTATATGGACAGGGTTTTACGAGCAGTACTTC
V: TRBV6-1
D: TRBD1
J: TRBJ2-7
size: once

CDR3: CAIRKSGTGVSNQPQHF
DNA: TGTGCCATCCGAAAATCCGGGACAGGGGTGAGCAATCAGCCCCAGCATTTT
V: TRBV10-3
D: TRBD1
J: TRBJ1-5
size: NA

CDR3: CAWAGLAGESSYNEQFF
DNA: TGTGCCTGGGCGGGACTAGCGGGAGAGAGCTCCTACAATGAGCAGTTCTTC
V: TRBV30
D: TRBD2
J: TRBJ2-1
size: NA

CDR3: CASSINGVQGTIHGYTF
DNA: TGTGCCAGCAGCATTAACGGGGTACAGGGCACTATACATGGCTACACCTTC
V: TRBV7-9
D: NA
J: TRBJ1-2
size: NA

CDR3: CASSEDSGGDEQYF
DNA: TGCGCCAGCAGTGAGGACAGTGGTGGGGACGAGCAGTACTTC
V: TRBV10-1
D: NA
J: TRBJ2-7
size: NA

CDR3: CASSSDRETYEQYF
DNA: TGTGCCAGCAGTTCTGACAGGGAAACCTACGAGCAGTACTTC
V: TRBV6-5
D: TRBD1
J: TRBJ2-7
size: few

CDR3: CASSPAWSTGVYEQYF
DNA: TGTGCCAGCAGTCCGGCCTGGAGCACAGGGGTCTACGAGCAGTACTTC
V: TRBV27
D: TRBD1
J: TRBJ2-7
size: NA

CDR3: CASSLSGDRASYNEQFF
DNA: TGTGCCAGCAGCCTATCTGGGGACAGGGCATCCTACAATGAGCAGTTCTTC
V: TRBV2
D: TRBD1
J: TRBJ2-1
size: NA

CDR3: CALTEQGDTEAFF
DNA: TGTGCCTTAACCGAACAGGGGGACACTGAAGCTTTCTTT
V: TRBV30
D: TRBD1
J: TRBJ1-1
size: NA

CDR3: CASRTGLSTDTQYF
DNA: TGTGCCAGCCGGACAGGATTAAGCACAGATACGCAGTATTTT
V: TRBV27
D: TRBD1
J: TRBJ2-3
size: NA

CDR3: CASSLRGQVVGEQFF
DNA: TGTGCCAGCAGCTTAAGAGGACAAGTGGTTGGTGAGCAGTTCTTC
V: TRBV11-2
D: NA
J: TRBJ2-1
size: NA

CDR3: CASSLPPLAVSSYNEQFF
DNA: TGTGCCAGCAGTTTGCCTCCCCTAGCGGTAAGCTCCTACAATGAGCAGTTCTTC
V: TRBV28
D: TRBD2
J: TRBJ2-1
size: NA

CDR3: CASSPERTPNYGYTF
DNA: TGTGCCAGCTCACCCGAACGCACACCTAACTATGGCTACACCTTC
V: TRBV18
D: NA
J: TRBJ1-2
size: NA

CDR3: CASSLQDQETQYF
DNA: TGTGCCAGCAGTTTACAGGACCAAGAGACCCAGTACTTC
V: TRBV27
D: NA
J: TRBJ2-5
size: NA

CDR3: CASSYWGEGYTF
DNA: TGTGCCAGCAGCTACTGGGGGGAGGGCTACACCTTC
V: TRBV7-6
D: NA
J: TRBJ1-2
size: NA

CDR3: CATSRATSPDTQYF
DNA: TGTGCCACCAGCAGAGCTACTAGCCCAGATACGCAGTATTTT
V: TRBV15
D: NA
J: TRBJ2-3
size: NA

CDR3: CASSLIGMAGNTGELFF
DNA: TGTGCCAGCAGCTTAATCGGTATGGCGGGAAATACCGGGGAGCTGTTTTTT
V: TRBV5-6
D: NA
J: TRBJ2-2
size: NA

CDR3: CAWSAGHVGGYTF
DNA: TGTGCCTGGAGTGCGGGACATGTGGGTGGCTACACCTTC
V: TRBV30
D: NA
J: TRBJ1-2
size: NA

CDR3: CASSFSGQGANEKLFF
DNA: TGTGCCAGCAGTTTCTCCGGACAGGGTGCTAATGAAAAACTGTTTTTT
V: TRBV28
D: TRBD1
J: TRBJ1-4
size: NA

CDR3: CASSGREFGETQYF
DNA: TGTGCCAGCAGCGGGCGGGAGTTCGGGGAGACCCAGTACTTC
V: TRBV5-6
D: TRBD2
J: TRBJ2-5
size: NA

CDR3: CASSALTVTYEQYF
DNA: TGTGCCAGCAGCGCCTTGACAGTTACCTACGAGCAGTACTTC
V: TRBV5-6
D: NA
J: TRBJ2-7
size: NA

CDR3: CATFQGVDREQYF
DNA: TGTGCCACCTTCCAGGGGGTTGATCGCGAGCAGTACTTC
V: TRBV18
D: TRBD1
J: TRBJ2-7
size: NA

CDR3: CASSLLDTQYF
DNA: TGTGCCAGCAGCCTCTTGGATACGCAGTATTTT
V: TRBV7-2
D: NA
J: TRBJ2-3
size: NA

CDR3: CASSLAGRGTQYF
DNA: TGTGCCAGCAGCTTAGCAGGAAGGGGTACGCAGTATTTT
V: TRBV7-2
D: NA
J: TRBJ2-3
size: few

CDR3: CASSYSRGTEAFF
DNA: TGTGCCAGCAGTTACTCTCGAGGGACTGAAGCTTTCTTT
V: TRBV6-5
D: NA
J: TRBJ1-1
size: NA

CDR3: CASRILAGGGNEQFF
DNA: TGCGCCAGCAGGATACTAGCGGGAGGGGGGAATGAGCAGTTCTTC
V: TRBV10-2
D: TRBD2
J: TRBJ2-1
size: NA

CDR3: CASSPTWTGTYGYTF
DNA: TGTGCCAGCAGCCCTACCTGGACAGGTACCTATGGCTACACCTTC
V: TRBV14
D: TRBD1
J: TRBJ1-2
size: NA

CDR3: CASSPGQGGDTQYF
DNA: TGTGCCAGCAGCCCGGGACAGGGAGGGGATACGCAGTATTTT
V: TRBV7-3
D: TRBD1
J: TRBJ2-3
size: NA

CDR3: CASSLGRGVLGELFF
DNA: TGTGCCAGCAGCTTAGGCAGGGGTGTCCTCGGGGAGCTGTTTTTT
V: TRBV11-2
D: NA
J: TRBJ2-2
size: NA

CDR3: CASTRGTLGNEQFF
DNA: TGTGCCAGCACTAGGGGGACGCTTGGCAATGAGCAGTTCTTC
V: TRBV28
D: NA
J: TRBJ2-1
size: NA

CDR3: CSVEDHREHTEAFF
DNA: TGCAGCGTTGAGGATCACAGGGAGCACACTGAAGCTTTCTTT
V: TRBV29-1
D: NA
J: TRBJ1-1
size: few

CDR3: CAISEDGRASEQYF
DNA: TGTGCCATCAGTGAAGACGGGAGGGCCTCCGAGCAGTACTTC
V: TRBV10-3
D: TRBD2
J: TRBJ2-7
size: NA

CDR3: CASREVSFTGELFF
DNA: TGTGCCAGTAGAGAGGTGTCTTTCACCGGGGAGCTGTTTTTT
V: TRBV19
D: NA
J: TRBJ2-2
size: NA

CDR3: CAWSVKQDSEQYF
DNA: TGTGCCTGGAGTGTTAAACAGGATAGCGAGCAGTACTTC
V: TRBV30
D: NA
J: TRBJ2-7
size: NA

CDR3: CASSLAFTADEQFF
DNA: TGCGCCAGCAGCTTGGCGTTTACAGCAGATGAGCAGTTCTTC
V: TRBV5-1
D: NA
J: TRBJ2-1
size: once